The 16 T cell receptor beta chains listed next were all sequenced from one sample in a study of OX40 agonist ivuxolimab in advanced cancers. Clones were read by immunoSEQ multiplex PCR, and TCRdb kept only the in-frame ones, dropping some. The sample lists just under 75,000 clones; roughly 90% were seen once. The specimen was CD4+ or CD8+ T cells sorted from blood, collected in a trial of the OX40 agonist ivuxolimab. These receptors were obtained from an adult with an advanced solid tumor such as melanoma, head and neck, liver or kidney cancer.

This clone was picked up one time. The chain combines TRBV5-1 with TRBJ2-5; D is possibly TRBD2 (5 bases). The V gene lost 0 bases and the J gene lost 4 bases, with 10 bases spanning the gap. Germline V gene sequence: CDR1 SGHRS, CDR2 YFSETQ. The CDR3 runs to 14 residues. The CDR3 DNA sequence: TGCGCCAGCAGCTTGGCTAGCAGTAGAGAGACCCAGTACTTC. This codes for CASSLASSRETQYF.

The rearrangement joins TRBV19 to TRBJ1-2, with D possibly being TRBD1 (6 bases). The CDR3 extends over 15 amino acids. Per the germline V gene, CDR1 is LNHDA and CDR2 is SQIVND (reference sequence). The germline V and J ends were trimmed by 6 bases and 1 base, with 15 bases remaining between them. The CDR3, as DNA: TGTGCCAGTAGCAACGCCAGACAGGTTAACTATGGCTACACCTTC. Translated, it gives CASSNARQVNYGYTF.

The chain combines TRBV2 with TRBJ2-7; 10 bases map to TRBD2. CDR1 and CDR2 (germline): SNHLY, FYNNEI. The CDR3 runs to 20 residues. Trimming cost V 6 bases and J 3 bases; bases outside gene matches: 23. In nucleotides, the CDR3 is TGTGCCAGCAGGGGCCTGCCTAGCGGGAGAGATCCCAGTCAGGGCTACGAGCAGTACTTC. This encodes CASRGLPSGRDPSQGYEQYF.

The rearrangement links TRBV30 to TRBJ2-7, with 12 bases identical to TRBD2. CDR3 size: 15 residues. Germline lookup yields CDR1 GTSNPN and CDR2 SVGIG (reference sequence). V lost 4 bases and J lost 2; bases outside the gene matches: 6. CDR3 region: CAWTSRTSGAYEQYF. CDR3 DNA: TGTGCCTGGACAAGCCGGACTAGCGGGGCCTACGAGCAGTACTTC.

J is TRBJ1-3 and V is TRBV6-5; D gene ambiguous. Germline CDR1 MNHEY, CDR2 SVGAGI. This CDR3 comprises 16 residues. V lost 0 bases to trimming and J lost 0 bases, with 9 bases between them. The CDR3 here is CASSYSGESSGNTIYF. In DNA, the CDR3 is TGTGCCAGCAGTTACTCTGGAGAAAGCTCTGGAAACACCATATATTTT.

The CDR3 protein is CASSPTGLAGNPGELFF. CDR3 in DNA: TGTGCCAGCTCACCCACCGGACTAGCGGGAAACCCCGGGGAGCTGTTTTTT. V and J are TRBV18 and TRBJ2-2, with 12 bases aligning to TRBD2. V shed 3 bases, J shed 6 bases, and the junction held 8 bases outside the gene matches. The CDR3 consists of 17 residues. Germline V gene data show CDR1 as KGHSH and CDR2 as LQKENI.

The rearrangement joins TRBV10-3 to TRBJ1-5, with D perhaps matching TRBD1 (5 bases). CDR3 length: 14 amino acids. The germline CDR1 and CDR2 sequences are ENHRY and SYGVKD. Trimming took 11 bases from V and 2 from J, leaving 16 bases between them. The CDR3 loop is CAAARDGGNQPQHF. In nucleotides, the CDR3 is TGTGCCGCCGCCCGGGACGGAGGCAATCAGCCCCAGCATTTT.

The rearrangement joins TRBV6-1 to TRBJ1-1; possibly TRBD1 for D (5 bases). Germline loops: CDR1 MNHNS, CDR2 SASEGT. The CDR3 totals 14 residues. Trimming removed 3 bases from V and 5 bases from J, with 13 bases in between. The chain's CDR3 is CASSERGLETEAFF. DNA for the CDR3: TGTGCCAGCAGTGAGAGGGGCCTGGAGACTGAAGCTTTCTTT.

This chain connects TRBV5-4 to TRBJ2-3; D unclear. V was clipped by 0 bases and J by 0 bases, with 5 bases between them. The CDR3 length is 14 residues. Germline CDR1 is SGHNT and CDR2 is YYREEE (reference sequence). The CDR3: CASSLDLSTDTQYF. The CDR3, as DNA: TGTGCCAGCAGCTTGGACCTCAGCACAGATACGCAGTATTTT.

The chain joins TRBV27 to TRBJ2-5; the match to TRBD2 covers 13 bases. The CDR3 loop spans 16 amino acids. Germline assignment: CDR1 MNHEY and CDR2 SMNVEV (reference sequence). Unmatched junction bases numbered 7, after V lost 4 bases and J lost 5 bases. CDR3 DNA sequence: TGTGCCAGCAGTTCCGCTCGGACTAGCGGGAGTGAGACCCAGTACTTC. Amino acid sequence: CASSSARTSGSETQYF.

This rearrangement joins TRBV6-6 to TRBJ2-2, with D possibly matching TRBD1 (6 bases). The V gene lost 8 bases and the J gene lost 1 base, with 14 bases spanning the gap. Germline-derived CDR1 and CDR2 are MNHNY and SVGAGI (reference sequence). The CDR3 has 15 residues. CDR3 sequence reads: CASRQPGQNTGELFF. CDR3 bases: TGTGCCAGCCGCCAACCGGGACAGAACACCGGGGAGCTGTTTTTT.

Remarks on this clone: In this CDR3 the conserved last residue, phenylalanine or tryptophan, is missing, so a read error is likely. The rearrangement uses TRBV5-4 and TRBJ1-2; TRBD1 might be the D (6 bases). Trimming shortened V by 6 bases and J by 4 bases, and 13 bases separated the two germline ends. Germline loops: CDR1 SGHNT, CDR2 YYREEE (reference sequence). The CDR3 loop spans 13 amino acids. The CDR3 nucleotides read TGTGCCAGCACTCAACAGGGCGCCTATGGCTACACCCTC. This encodes CASTQQGAYGYTL.

V gene TRBV11-2 combines with J gene TRBJ1-3; 11 bases align to TRBD1. V shed 6 bases, J shed 2 bases, and the junction held 6 bases outside the gene matches. CDR3 length equals 16 residues. The germline CDR1 and CDR2 sequences are SGHAT and FQNNGV. The CDR3 spells CASSRTGGLAGNTIYF. The CDR3, as DNA: TGTGCCAGCAGTCGGACAGGGGGCCTTGCTGGAAACACCATATATTTT. Filled out from reference TRBV11-2 and TRBJ1-3, the complete variable domain reads EAGVAQSPRYKIIEKRQSVAFWCNPISGHATLYWYQQILGQGPKLLIQFQNNGVVDDSQLPKDRFSAERLKGVDSTLKIQPAKLEDSAVYLCASSRTGGLAGNTIYFGEGSWLTVV.

The CDR3 DNA sequence: TGTGCCACCCGCGATGGGTGGGGAAGAGGGGGGGCTGATACGCAGTATTTT. It translates to CATRDGWGRGGADTQYF. The chain uses TRBV2 and TRBJ2-3; D is perhaps TRBD2 (7 bases). The CDR3 length is 17 residues. The germline V and J ends were trimmed by 10 bases and 6 bases, with 29 bases remaining between them. Germline-derived CDR1 and CDR2 are SNHLY and FYNNEI.

This rearrangement joins TRBV6-5 to TRBJ1-1; D is unclear. The V end was cut by 2 bases, the J end by 1 base, with 8 bases between. This CDR3 comprises 14 residues. Per germline, CDR1 MNHEY and CDR2 SVGAGI. CDR3 residues: CASSYGIKNTEAFF. The CDR3 DNA follows: TGTGCCAGCAGTTACGGAATAAAGAACACTGAAGCTTTCTTT.

The J gene is TRBJ1-1, the V gene TRBV19, with D perhaps TRBD1 (5 bases). This CDR3 is built from 15 residues. Germline V gives CDR1 LNHDA, CDR2 SQIVND (reference sequence). The V end was cut by 3 bases, the J end by 8 bases, with 19 bases between. CDR3 residues: CASSILKGMAPEAFF. In nucleotides, the CDR3 is TGTGCCAGTAGTATCCTTAAGGGGATGGCCCCAGAAGCTTTCTTT. Looking up the rest from reference TRBV19 and TRBJ1-1 gives the full variable domain: DGGITQSPKYLFRKEGQNVTLSCEQNLNHDAMYWYRQDPGQGLRLIYYSQIVNDFQKGDIAEGYSVSREKKESFPLTVTSAQKNPTAFYLCASSILKGMAPEAFFGQGTRLTVV.